This entry concerns a single T cell receptor (beta chain). Germline lookup yields CDR1 DFQATT and CDR2 SNEGSKA (reference sequence). The CDR3 is 10 residues long. Trimming pared 1 base from V and 12 bases from J, leaving 7 bases between. In making TCR cDNA, 5'RACE template switching added a universal primer site and UMIs to it. MiXCR, run by TCRdb on the 5' RACE reads, gives a single entry per CDR3 protein. The data contain around 250,000 distinct CDR3 sequences, about 7% of them singletons. This sample is drawn from a study of T cells after yellow fever vaccination. The chain combines TRBV20-1 with TRBJ2-1; D is undetermined. This clonotype was obtained from a man in his thirties or forties who received the YFV17D yellow fever vaccine. The sequences come from CD4+ T cells sorted from PBMCs, collected 15 days after the yellow fever booster vaccination. Written as DNA, the CDR3 is TGCAGTGCTAGAGCCTCACGGCAGTTCTTC. This gives the protein CSARASRQFF.